Included here is one T cell receptor (beta chain) sequence, with context. The data originate from a study of PD-L1 blockade in urothelial cancer. About the research overall: Patients' prior chemotherapy regimens numbered 0 to 3. Blood was analyzed 3 weeks (second dose) and 6 weeks after treatment start.

Synthetic analogs of TCR templates were spiked into every PCR. Method: immunoSEQ multiplex PCR; TCRdb's copy keeps in-frame clones and lacks some. In the table there are 90,000 or so clones, nearly 90% of which are singletons. V gave up 5 bases and J gave up 1 base; unmatched junction bases: 4. Germline CDR1 SGHNT, CDR2 YYREEE (reference sequence). The CDR3 has 15 amino acids. Time point described: pretreatment peripheral blood. Every patient provided from 1 to 8 samples, collected pretreatment and on-treatment. This TCR was recovered from a man aged 55 to 70 with urothelial cancer. Sequencing used PBMCs, obtained around atezolizumab (anti-PD-L1) treatment. The chain links TRBV5-4 to TRBJ2-7, with TRBD2 identical over 12 bases. The CDR3 DNA reads as TGTGCCAGCAGTCGGGGGACTAGCGGGTCCTACGAGCAGTACTTC. Amino acids: CASSRGTSGSYEQYF.